The entry that follows covers one TCR beta chain sequence. Profiling relied on immunoSEQ multiplex PCR, and the TCRdb table lists in-frame clones only, not all of them. The top ten hold 11% of the sample, which has some 18,000 clones, 85% to 90% seen once. This sample was taken from a study of blood T cell repertoires in COVID-19. This CDR3 region has 17 residues. Germline values: CDR1 SNHLY, CDR2 FYNNEI. The V and J ends lost 5 bases and 9 bases, in that order; junction bases with no gene match: 12. This rearrangement joins TRBV2 to TRBJ2-1; TRBD2 aligns across 14 bases. This TCR was sampled from a human donor in a cohort sampled during active COVID-19. Sequencing was carried out using peripheral blood. CDR3 region: CASSSILTSGGAGEQFF. CDR3 DNA sequence: TGTGCCAGCAGTTCCATATTGACTAGCGGGGGGGCCGGTGAGCAGTTCTTC.